These 25 T cell receptor beta chains share one sample of origin, sequenced in a study of cytomegalovirus exposure and HLA in healthy donors. This PCR relied on a set of 60 Vbeta primers and 13 Jbeta primers. The assay was immunoSEQ multiplex PCR, and TCRdb's table has in-frame clones only and misses some. The data hold around 150,000 clones, with about four fifths observed a single time. Sample: PBMCs. Receptors were obtained from a man aged 40-55 years in good health and CMV-seropositive.

The gene calls are TRBV13 and TRBJ2-7; 10 bases fit TRBD1. The V and J ends lost 4 bases and 5 bases, in that order; junction bases with no gene match: 8. The CDR3 runs to 15 residues. The V gene's germline CDR1 is PRHDT and CDR2 FYEKMQ (reference sequence). CDR3 in amino acids: CASSSRDRGTHEQYF. In nucleotides, the CDR3 is TGTGCCAGCAGCTCAAGGGACAGGGGAACACACGAGCAGTACTTC.

The rearrangement links TRBV6-1 to TRBJ2-7; TRBD1 matches at 7 bases. The CDR3 spans 14 residues. J lost 3 bases, V lost 1 base, and 3 bases had no gene match. The V gene's germline CDR1 is MNHNS and CDR2 SASEGT. The CDR3 DNA reads TGTGCCAGCAGTGAAGGGGCAGGGGGCTACGAGCAGTACTTC. Protein product: CASSEGAGGYEQYF.

CDR3 residues: CASSSPSGGRTEAFF. The CDR3 DNA is TGTGCCAGCAGTTCGCCCTCTGGGGGCCGTACTGAAGCTTTCTTT. The chain is built from TRBV6-5 and TRBJ1-1; possible D gene TRBD1, 6 bases. Germline assignment: CDR1 MNHEY and CDR2 SVGAGI. V was trimmed by 4 bases and J by 5 bases, leaving 17 bases between them. This CDR3 is built from 15 residues.

This clone was detected a few times. V and J are TRBV7-2 and TRBJ2-7; D unclear. Between the trimmed V and J ends, which lost 5 bases and 1 base, there was a span of 3 bases. This CDR3 has 11 amino acids. CDR1 is SGHTA and CDR2 is FQGNSA in the germline V gene. The CDR3 coding sequence is TGTGCCAGCAGCCCTTCCTACGAGCAGTACTTC. Encoded protein: CASSPSYEQYF.

The CDR3 loop is CASSLTLAGAQEYF. CDR3 coding DNA: TGTGCCAGCAGCTTAACCCTAGCGGGGGCGCAGGAGTACTTC. The chain has TRBV11-1 and TRBJ2-7; TRBD2 aligns across 10 bases. The CDR3 length is 14 residues. Germline CDR1 SGHAT, CDR2 FQDESV (reference sequence). The V segment lost 2 bases and the J segment 11 bases; nucleotides outside the gene matches: 9.

In DNA, the CDR3 is TGTGCCAGCAGTTTATTAGCCCCCGGGACAGGGGGTGTGGATGGCTACACCTTC. Its protein product is CASSLLAPGTGGVDGYTF. The gene calls are TRBV27 and TRBJ1-2, with 11 bases lining up with TRBD1. The J segment lost 6 bases and the V segment lost 1 base, leaving 13 bases of the junction unmatched. The CDR3 loop spans 18 amino acids. Germline V gives CDR1 MNHEY, CDR2 SMNVEV (reference sequence).

The rearrangement links TRBV27 to TRBJ1-1; D is possibly TRBD1 (6 bases). The CDR3 contains 15 residues. V was trimmed by 6 bases and J by 5 bases, leaving 19 bases between them. CDR1 is MNHEY and CDR2 is SMNVEV in the germline V gene (reference sequence). The DNA for the CDR3 is TGTGCCAGCAGGGGAGGGGGAGAGGTAGGTACTGAAGCTTTCTTT. Translation gives CASRGGGEVGTEAFF.

As DNA, the CDR3 is TGTGCCAGCAGCGTAATGCTAGGCAATGAGCAGTTCTTC. This sequence encodes CASSVMLGNEQFF. The V and J genes are TRBV9 and TRBJ2-1; D not certain. V shed 1 base and J shed 6 bases, with 8 bases lying between them. The CDR3 sequence is 13 residues long. The germline gives CDR1 SGDLS, CDR2 YYNGEE.

The V and J genes are TRBV7-9 and TRBJ2-5; 10 bases fit TRBD1. V lost 6 bases and J lost 0; bases outside the gene matches: 13. The CDR3 extends over 18 amino acids. From germline, CDR1 is SEHNR and CDR2 FQNEAQ (reference sequence). The CDR3 DNA is TGTGCCAGCAGGCCGGGACAGGGGCTCGCGCGGTACCAAGAGACCCAGTACTTC. As protein: CASRPGQGLARYQETQYF.

The J gene is TRBJ2-5, the V gene TRBV19, with D perhaps TRBD1 (6 bases). This CDR3 region has 14 residues. The germline CDR1 and CDR2 sequences are LNHDA and SQIVND (reference sequence). V lost 3 bases and J 3 bases, leaving 11 bases between the germline ends. CDR3: CASSIGQGKETQYF. CDR3 DNA sequence: TGTGCCAGTAGTATCGGGCAGGGGAAAGAGACCCAGTACTTC.

Worth noting for this clone: Because the CDR3's place on the DNA is in doubt, the DNA is left out and the CDR3 is given as listed by TCRdb. This chain connects TRBV5-1 to TRBJ2-2; the table's D call TRBD2 went unverified against the DNA. Inclusive of both ends, the CDR3 amounts to 16 amino acids. The germline V gene encodes CDR1 SGHRS and CDR2 YFSETQ. CDR3 sequence reads: CASSSSALVNTGELFF.

The chain is built from TRBV19 and TRBJ2-2; 9 bases match TRBD1. CDR1 and CDR2 (germline): LNHDA, SQIVND (reference sequence). The V and J ends lost 7 bases and 4 bases, in that order; junction bases with no gene match: 7. This CDR3 has 15 amino acids. Here the CDR3 DNA reads TGTGCCAGTACCCGACAGGGGGTTGGCACCGGGGAGCTGTTTTTT. Amino acid sequence: CASTRQGVGTGELFF.

V and J are TRBV5-1 and TRBJ1-1; the D gene is possibly TRBD1 (5 bases). The CDR3 loop spans 14 amino acids. With 0 bases removed from V and 5 bases from J, the gap between germline ends came to 11 bases. In germline, CDR1 is SGHRS, CDR2 YFSETQ. The CDR3 loop reads CASSLEVGGTEAFF. CDR3 nucleotide sequence: TGCGCCAGCAGCTTGGAAGTGGGGGGGACTGAAGCTTTCTTT.

The chain couples TRBV6-5 to TRBJ1-5, with TRBD1 matching 7 bases. The CDR3 length is 14 residues. V lost 11 bases and J lost 6; bases outside the gene matches: 13. Germline CDR1 reads MNHEY; CDR2 reads SVGAGI. For the CDR3, the DNA is TGTGCCGACCCTTTGACAGGGTTGGGTCAGCCCCAGCATTTT. It encodes CADPLTGLGQPQHF.

This rearrangement joins TRBV9 to TRBJ2-7, with a tentative D call TRBD2 (6 bases). The CDR3 extends over 14 amino acids. With 0 bases removed from V and 3 bases from J, the gap between germline ends came to 10 bases. Germline CDR1 and CDR2: SGDLS and YYNGEE. The DNA for the CDR3 is TGTGCCAGCAGCGTAGCGGGAGAATTCTACGAGCAGTACTTC. The encoded protein is CASSVAGEFYEQYF.

This clone was counted between two and nine times. This sequence joins TRBV6-5 and TRBJ2-1; D is possibly TRBD1 (5 bases). Germline lookup yields CDR1 MNHEY and CDR2 SVGAGI. V was pared by 5 bases and J by 10 bases, with 15 bases between. This CDR3 contains 13 residues. CDR3 sequence reads: CASSHARTGEQFF. The DNA for the CDR3 is TGTGCCAGCAGTCACGCCAGAACAGGAGAGCAGTTCTTC.

The chain is built from TRBV5-1 and TRBJ1-5; the D is unclear. The CDR3 contains 15 residues. Germline V gives CDR1 SGHRS, CDR2 YFSETQ. Trimming cost V 2 bases and J 3 bases, with 12 bases left between them. The DNA of the CDR3 is TGCGCCAGCAGCTTAGACACAGACCCCAATCAGCCCCAGCATTTT. Translated: CASSLDTDPNQPQHF. Drawing the rest from reference TRBV5-1 and TRBJ1-5, the complete variable domain is KAGVTQTPRYLIKTRGQQVTLSCSPISGHRSVSWYQQTPGQGLQFLFEYFSETQRNKGNFPGRFSGRQFSNSRSEMNVSTLELGDSALYLCASSLDTDPNQPQHFGDGTRLSIL.

The rearrangement links TRBV10-3 to TRBJ2-1, with D unclear. Trimming left V 5 bases short and J 7 bases short, with 6 bases between. The CDR3 is 11 residues long. CDR1 and CDR2 from the germline V gene are ENHRY and SYGVKD. CDR3 sequence reads: CAISRANEQFF. CDR3 nucleotides: TGTGCCATCAGTCGAGCGAATGAGCAGTTCTTC.

This sequence joins TRBV7-3 and TRBJ1-1, with 9 bases matching TRBD1. Germline V gene lookup returns CDR1 SGHTA and CDR2 FQGTGA. V trimming: 5 bases; J trimming: 0 bases; junction bases outside the gene matches: 19. This CDR3 is built from 20 residues. CDR3 DNA sequence: TGTGCCAGCAGCCAAGCCTACCTCGTCGGACAGGGGAAAATGAACACTGAAGCTTTCTTT. Translation gives CASSQAYLVGQGKMNTEAFF.

This clone was picked up one time. The chain links TRBV30 to TRBJ2-7; 10 bases line up with TRBD1. The trim removed 7 bases at V and 2 bases at J, leaving 11 bases unmatched. Germline assignment: CDR1 GTSNPN and CDR2 SVGIG (reference sequence). CDR3 length: 15 residues. The CDR3 nucleotides are TGTGCCTTGAATGAAGGACAGGGGGTAACCTACGAGCAGTACTTC. Its protein product is CALNEGQGVTYEQYF.

V and J are TRBV11-3 and TRBJ2-3; 9 positions agree with TRBD2. This CDR3 is 17 amino acids long. Germline trimming cut 5 bases from V and 0 bases from J; bases unmatched to any gene: 9. CDR1 SGHNT and CDR2 YENEEA come from the germline V gene. CDR3 sequence: CASSLLGSGGSTDTQYF. The CDR3 DNA follows: TGTGCCAGCAGCCTCCTAGGTAGCGGGGGAAGCACAGATACGCAGTATTTT. Variable domain in full (rest from reference TRBV11-3 and TRBJ2-3): EAGVVQSPRYKIIEKKQPVAFWCNPISGHNTLYWYLQNLGQGPELLIRYENEEAVDDSQLPKDRFSAERLKGVDSTLKIQPAELGDSAVYLCASSLLGSGGSTDTQYFGPGTRLTVL.

The V gene is TRBV6-5, the J gene TRBJ2-5, with D perhaps TRBD1 (5 bases). Germline CDR1 MNHEY, CDR2 SVGAGI. V lost 6 bases and J lost 5, with 13 bases in between. The CDR3 has 13 amino acids. CDR3: CASSPQGWETQYF. CDR3 in DNA: TGTGCCAGCAGCCCTCAGGGCTGGGAGACCCAGTACTTC.

Here the CDR3 DNA reads TGCGCCAGCAGCTTCGGTACTAGCCGAGAGACCCAGTACTTC. As protein: CASSFGTSRETQYF. The rearrangement links TRBV5-1 to TRBJ2-5; a possible D gene is TRBD2 (6 bases). Germline V lookup: CDR1 SGHRS, CDR2 YFSETQ. Trimming pared 2 bases from V and 4 bases from J, leaving 12 bases between. This CDR3 comprises 14 residues.

The chain carries TRBV4-1 and TRBJ1-4; 10 bases are shared with TRBD1. Per germline, CDR1 MGHRA and CDR2 YSYEKL. The CDR3 loop spans 17 amino acids. Unmatched junction bases numbered 10, after V lost 5 bases and J lost 4 bases. The CDR3 reads CASSNRDRGGSNEKLFF. The CDR3 DNA follows: TGCGCCAGCAGCAACCGGGACAGGGGAGGTAGTAATGAAAAACTGTTTTTT.

Written as DNA, the CDR3 is TGCAGCGTTGAAGATTCTGCAGGTTCTGGAAACACCATATATTTT. Translating gives CSVEDSAGSGNTIYF. The rearrangement joins TRBV29-1 to TRBJ1-3; D is unresolved. V dropped 0 bases and J dropped 1 base, with 10 bases sitting between them. The CDR3 is made up of 15 amino acids. The V gene's germline CDR1 is SQVTM and CDR2 ANQGSEA.